The 20 T cell receptor beta chains listed next were all sequenced from one sample in a study of T cell clonality in common variable immunodeficiency. Libraries were prepared by immunoSEQ multiplex PCR; TCRdb keeps only in-frame clonotypes and omits some of them. The sample includes tens of thousands of clones, none of them occurring once. Source material: peripheral blood mononuclear cells. Source of these receptors: a person aged 18 to 69 in good health.

This clone was counted at least ten times. The missing CDR3 end, 3 residues past where the read stops, is filled in from the germline J gene. V usage is TRBV20-1 and J usage is TRBJ2-3; TRBD2 agrees at 8 bases. CDR1 and CDR2 from the germline V gene are DFQATT and SNEGSKA (reference sequence). V lost 8 bases to trimming and J lost 4 bases; unmatched junction nucleotides: 11. The CDR3 is made up of 14 amino acids. CDR3 sequence: CSLLATSGSDTQYF. The covered CDR3 bases are TGCAGTTTGCTAGCCACTAGCGGTTCAGATACG.

This clone was seen ten or more times. The read stops 3 residues short of the end of the CDR3; the missing end is completed from the germline J gene. This rearrangement joins TRBV5-1 to TRBJ2-5; the D gene is possibly TRBD1 (6 bases). Trimming took off 2 bases at V and 6 bases at J, with 17 bases between the two ends. The CDR3 length is 15 residues. Germline V gives CDR1 SGHRS, CDR2 YFSETQ. CDR3 in amino acids: CASSFSGQGRQTQYF. CDR3 DNA, as far as it was read: TGCGCCAGCAGCTTCTCCGGGCAGGGGCGTCAGACC.

Remarks on this clone: The read ends 3 residues shy of where the CDR3 ends; the end is completed using the germline J gene. V usage is TRBV6-2 or TRBV6-3 and J usage is TRBJ2-2, with D unresolved. The CDR3 covers 14 residues. Germline V gives CDR1 MNHEY, CDR2 SVGEGT. Deletions cut 4 bases from V and 4 bases from J, with 10 bases between. This chain's CDR3 is CASSFRLGTGELFF. The DNA read from the CDR3 is TGTGCCAGCAGTTTCAGGCTCGGCACCGGGGAG.

This clone appeared many times. The read comes to an end 3 residues before the CDR3 does, leaving the germline J gene to fill in the end. The chain joins TRBV20-1 to TRBJ2-1, with a possible D match to TRBD2 (5 bases). The germline V and J ends were trimmed by 0 bases and 6 bases, with 12 bases remaining between them. Germline CDR1 and CDR2: DFQATT and SNEGSKA (reference sequence). This CDR3 region has 14 residues. This CDR3 is CSARDPLAGNEQFF. CDR3 DNA (partial): TGCAGTGCTAGAGATCCCCTAGCCGGCAATGAG.

This clone was seen more than once but under ten times. The sequenced fragment ends 3 residues before the CDR3 boundary, so the rest is inferred from the germline J gene. The chain carries TRBV7-9 and TRBJ1-6; 7 positions agree with TRBD1. The V and J ends lost 7 bases and 8 bases, in that order; junction bases with no gene match: 8. The CDR3 extends over 14 amino acids. From germline, CDR1 is SEHNR and CDR2 FQNEAQ (reference sequence). The CDR3 bases that were read are TGTGCCAGCATAGGAGAGGGGGCCTATTCACCC. Translating gives CASIGEGAYSP. The complete CDR3 protein is CASIGEGAYSPLHF.

This clone was seen many times. The observed sequence ends 3 residues before the CDR3 terminus, with the missing tail filled in from the germline J gene. The chain recombines TRBV11-2 with TRBJ2-3; 7 positions agree with TRBD2. The CDR3 is made up of 15 amino acids. In germline, CDR1 is SGHAT, CDR2 FQNNGV. Incomplete CDR3 DNA: TGTGCCAGCAGCTTAGAGTCGGGGGGTAGGGCAACG. This codes for CASSLESGGRAT. The full CDR3 protein reads CASSLESGGRATQYF.

This clone was seen many times. The read ends 3 residues early relative to the CDR3; the germline J gene fills the gap. The chain carries TRBV19 and TRBJ1-2, with 9 bases lining up with TRBD1. Germline-derived CDR1 and CDR2 are LNHDA and SQIVND (reference sequence). CDR3 size: 13 residues. This CDR3 reads CASSIGTGDGYTF. The CDR3 bases that were read are TGTGCCAGTAGTATAGGGACAGGGGACGGC. The full variable domain, in which reference TRBV19 and TRBJ1-2 provide the parts outside the CDR3, is DGGITQSPKYLFRKEGQNVTLSCEQNLNHDAMYWYRQDPGQGLRLIYYSQIVNDFQKGDIAEGYSVSREKKESFPLTVTSAQKNPTAFYLCASSIGTGDGYTFGSGTRLTVV.

This clone has at least ten counts. The read terminates 3 residues ahead of where the CDR3 ends, so the germline J gene completes it. This chain links TRBV20-1 with TRBJ2-7; D remains ambiguous. CDR1 is DFQATT and CDR2 is SNEGSKA in the germline V gene (reference sequence). This CDR3 has 13 amino acids. V shed 6 bases and J shed 4 bases, with 16 bases lying between them. The CDR3: CSAPNPQGYEQYF. The sequenced CDR3 bases are TGCAGTGCACCCAACCCGCAAGGGTACGAG.

In the case of this clone: The CDR3 goes on 3 residues after the read ends, and that part is filled in from the germline J gene. The chain joins TRBV2 to TRBJ1-2; D unresolved. CDR1 and CDR2 (germline): SNHLY, FYNNEI. The CDR3 loop spans 10 amino acids. The CDR3 here is CASSIRGYTF. CDR3 bases read: TGTGCCAGCAGTATCAGGGGC.

Ten or more counts support this clone. The CDR3 goes on 3 residues after the read ends, and that part is filled in from the germline J gene. This chain links TRBV10-3 with TRBJ1-4, with D possibly matching TRBD1 (6 bases). Germline V gives CDR1 ENHRY, CDR2 SYGVKD. Trimming took off 4 bases at V and 4 bases at J, with 10 bases between the two ends. The CDR3 is 14 residues long. The CDR3 reads CAISVPGDNEKLFF. CDR3 DNA, as far as it was read: TGTGCCATCAGTGTCCCAGGGGATAATGAAAAA.

This clone was observed a few times. The read terminates 3 residues before the CDR3 end, so the remaining end is supplied by the germline J gene. The chain is built from TRBV7-2 and TRBJ1-2, with 10 nucleotides matching TRBD1. The ends lost 5 bases at V and 2 bases at J; junction bases unmatched: 5. CDR1 and CDR2 (germline): SGHTA, FQGNSA. The CDR3 length is 15 residues. The CDR3: CASSLRQGANYGYTF. CDR3 DNA, as far as it was read: TGTGCCAGCAGCCTCCGACAGGGGGCGAACTATGGC.

This clone was seen at least ten times. The read terminates 3 residues ahead of where the CDR3 ends, so the germline J gene completes it. The chain uses TRBV20-1 and TRBJ1-1, with D perhaps TRBD1 (6 bases). There are 11 residues in the CDR3. The germline gives CDR1 DFQATT, CDR2 SNEGSKA (reference sequence). Partial CDR3 DNA: TGCAGTGTAATAAGGGGGTCCGAA. Amino acid sequence: CSVIRGSE. The full-length CDR3 reads as CSVIRGSEAFF.

Ten or more counts support this clone. Read coverage stops 3 residues before the CDR3 terminus; the germline J gene supplies the remainder. The V and J genes are TRBV19 and TRBJ2-3; 7 positions match TRBD2. The CDR3 totals 14 residues. V lost 3 bases, J lost 4 bases, and 4 bases stayed unmatched. CDR1 and CDR2 from the germline V gene are LNHDA and SQIVND (reference sequence). CDR3 region: CASSMARGADTQYF. The covered CDR3 bases are TGTGCCAGTAGTATGGCCCGGGGGGCAGATACG.

In this sample, this clone turned up many times. The read finishes 3 residues shy of the CDR3 end, and the germline J gene is used to complete it. The V gene is TRBV12-3 or TRBV12-4, the J gene TRBJ1-5; 9 nucleotides match TRBD1. CDR3 length equals 14 residues. Losses at the gene ends were 6 bases for V and 6 bases for J; bases not matched to a gene: 6. The part of the CDR3 DNA that was read is TGTGCCAGCAGGCGGACAGGGGTCAGTCAGCCC. As protein: CASRRTGVSQP. The whole CDR3 protein reads CASRRTGVSQPQHF.

In its sample, this clone was seen a few times. The missing CDR3 end, 3 residues past where the read stops, is filled in from the germline J gene. The chain recombines TRBV7-8 with TRBJ1-5; D ambiguous. Deletions cut 2 bases from V and 4 bases from J, with 15 bases between. The CDR3 has 16 residues. The germline V gene encodes CDR1 SGHVS and CDR2 FQNEAQ. The CDR3: CASSLKVGDLNQPQHF. The CDR3 bases that were read are TGTGCCAGCAGCTTAAAGGTCGGGGATCTGAATCAGCCC.

Ten or more counts support this clone. Germline and junction disagree at one end, which may indicate a read error. The CDR3 is cut off 3 residues early in the read; its end comes from the germline J gene. The J gene is TRBJ2-4, the V gene TRBV6-2 or TRBV6-3; weak D call: TRBD1 (6 bases). Germline lookup yields CDR1 MNHEY and CDR2 SVGEGT. The CDR3 loop spans 14 amino acids. The CDR3 is CANSFSWTVNIQYF. CDR3 DNA (partial): TGTGCCAACAGTTTTTCCTGGACAGTCAACATT.

As concerns this clone: The CDR3 goes on 3 residues after the read ends, and that part is filled in from the germline J gene. The genes are TRBV20-1 and TRBJ2-5, with D possibly TRBD2 on 6 matching bases. This CDR3 comprises 15 residues. V lost 0 bases to trimming and J lost 1 base, with 12 bases between them. Germline V gives CDR1 DFQATT, CDR2 SNEGSKA (reference sequence). The sequenced CDR3 bases are TGCAGTGCTAGAGATAGCAAGGGACTCCAAGAGACC. Protein: CSARDSKGLQET. The whole CDR3 reads CSARDSKGLQETQYF.

This clone occurred many times. The read ends 3 residues before the CDR3 terminus; that terminus is restored from the germline J gene. V gene TRBV18 combines with J gene TRBJ2-3; D call uncertain. The V end lost 8 bases, the J end lost 3 bases, and 6 bases lay between the germline ends. This CDR3 contains 11 residues. CDR1 is KGHSH, CDR2 LQKENI, per germline. CDR3 sequence reads: CASRLTDTQYF. CDR3 DNA, as far as it was read: TGTGCCAGCCGACTTACAGATACG.

This clone was observed many times. The read terminates 3 residues before the CDR3 end, so the remaining end is supplied by the germline J gene. The rearrangement joins TRBV19 to TRBJ1-2; 10 nucleotides align to TRBD1. This CDR3 has 15 residues. V gave up 7 bases and J gave up 4 bases; unmatched junction bases: 9. Germline V lookup: CDR1 LNHDA, CDR2 SQIVND (reference sequence). The CDR3 loop reads CASTMGQGFLYGYTF. The CDR3 DNA, read in part, is TGTGCCAGTACCATGGGACAGGGGTTCCTCTATGGC.

This clone was counted at least ten times. The missing CDR3 end, 3 residues past where the read stops, is filled in from the germline J gene. The J gene is TRBJ2-1, the V gene TRBV9; 12 nucleotides agree with TRBD2. The ends lost 4 bases at V and 4 bases at J; junction bases unmatched: 9. Germline assignment: CDR1 SGDLS and CDR2 YYNGEE. This CDR3 has 17 amino acids. CDR3: CASSIRGTSGGYNEQFF. The DNA read from the CDR3 is TGTGCCAGCAGCATCCGGGGAACTAGCGGGGGGTACAATGAG.